The 11 T cell receptor beta chains below come from one sample, sequenced in a study of cytomegalovirus exposure and HLA in healthy donors. Vbeta (60) and Jbeta (13) primers were used in the PCR. Profiled with immunoSEQ multiplex PCR; TCRdb holds only in-frame clones, not every one. The table shows 120,000 or so clones, with less than 75% occurring only once. Sequenced: PBMCs. Receptors originate from a woman between 40 and 50 years old in good health and CMV-seronegative.

V usage is TRBV7-9 and J usage is TRBJ2-7; 10 bases line up with TRBD2. J gave up 0 bases and V 6 bases, and 5 bases lay outside the gene matches. CDR3 length: 15 amino acids. Germline V lookup: CDR1 SEHNR, CDR2 FQNEAQ (reference sequence). CDR3 sequence reads: CASSPAGGPSYEQYF. The CDR3, as DNA: TGTGCCAGCAGTCCAGCGGGAGGGCCCTCCTACGAGCAGTACTTC.

This clone was counted only a few times. The rearrangement uses TRBV15 and TRBJ2-3, with 9 bases that match TRBD2. CDR1 and CDR2 (germline): LNHNV, YYDKDF (reference sequence). The CDR3 covers 19 residues. The V segment lost 1 base and the J segment 4 bases; nucleotides outside the gene matches: 15. The DNA for the CDR3 is TGTGCCACCAGCAGAGGATCCCTCATACTAGCGGGTAGGGCAGATACGCAGTATTTT. It codes for CATSRGSLILAGRADTQYF.

This clone was counted only a few times. The chain employs TRBV7-9 and TRBJ2-7; 11 bases are shared with TRBD1. From germline, CDR1 is SEHNR and CDR2 FQNEAQ (reference sequence). The CDR3 length is 15 residues. V was pared by 5 bases and J by 4 bases, with 7 bases of the junction left unmatched. The CDR3 sequence is CASSNTGTGGYEQYF. The DNA of the CDR3 is TGTGCCAGCAGCAACACCGGGACAGGGGGTTACGAGCAGTACTTC.

In its sample, this clone was seen a few times. The chain recombines TRBV7-8 with TRBJ2-5, with TRBD2 matching over 14 bases. The trim removed 5 bases at V and 5 bases at J, leaving 13 bases unmatched. This CDR3 is 18 amino acids long. Germline V gene sequence: CDR1 SGHVS, CDR2 FQNEAQ. CDR3 nucleotide sequence: TGTGCCAGCAGCCCGAGGACTAGCGGGAGGAGGAATAAGGAGACCCAGTACTTC. Its translation is CASSPRTSGRRNKETQYF.

The genes are TRBV5-8 and TRBJ1-4, with D possibly being TRBD1 (5 bases). The ends were cut back, 4 bases at V and 3 bases at J, with 13 bases in the middle. Germline V gene lookup returns CDR1 SGHTS and CDR2 YDEGEE. This CDR3 spans 15 amino acids. CDR3 protein: CASSVPRAANEKLFF. Here the CDR3 DNA reads TGTGCCAGCAGCGTACCCAGGGCGGCTAATGAAAAACTGTTTTTT.

This chain joins TRBV6-1 and TRBJ2-3, with TRBD1 matching over 8 bases. CDR1 and CDR2 from the germline V gene are MNHNS and SASEGT. V dropped 7 bases and J dropped 2; count of bases not matched to a gene: 5. The CDR3 is 14 amino acids. CDR3 DNA sequence: TGTGCCAGCATAGGGACAGGACACACAGATACGCAGTATTTT. It encodes CASIGTGHTDTQYF.

The chain carries TRBV7-2 and TRBJ2-1; 10 bases are a match to TRBD1. The germline V gene encodes CDR1 SGHTA and CDR2 FQGNSA. Trimming cost V 7 bases and J 5 bases; bases outside gene matches: 11. The CDR3 loop spans 16 amino acids. CDR3 amino acids: CASNPWRGTGDNEQFF. The CDR3 nucleotides read TGTGCCAGCAACCCTTGGAGGGGGACAGGGGACAATGAGCAGTTCTTC.

The J gene is TRBJ2-3, the V gene TRBV7-3; 8 positions agree with TRBD1. This CDR3 has 15 residues. Trimming at V came to 5 bases and at J to 3 bases, leaving 7 bases not matched to a gene. Per the germline V gene, CDR1 is SGHTA and CDR2 is FQGTGA. The CDR3 DNA reads as TGTGCCAGCAGCCTAGCTGGACAGGGTACAGATACGCAGTATTTT. This sequence encodes CASSLAGQGTDTQYF.

The gene calls are TRBV19 and TRBJ2-7; possible D gene TRBD1, 6 bases. Germline assignment: CDR1 LNHDA and CDR2 SQIVND (reference sequence). The V gene lost 3 bases and the J gene lost 1 base, with 13 bases spanning the gap. The CDR3 spans 15 residues. CDR3 region: CASSIGTTPSYEQYF. In DNA form, the CDR3 reads TGTGCCAGTAGTATCGGGACAACGCCTTCCTACGAGCAGTACTTC.

The gene calls are TRBV14 and TRBJ2-4; perhaps TRBD2 as D (5 bases). Germline CDR1 and CDR2: SGHDN and FVKESK. V lost 5 bases and J lost 2, with 10 bases in between. There are 14 residues in the CDR3. The CDR3 is CASSDTSTKNIQYF. In DNA, the CDR3 is TGTGCCAGCAGCGATACTAGTACCAAAAACATTCAGTACTTC.

The rearrangement links TRBV7-9 to TRBJ2-3; 11 nucleotides agree with TRBD2. There are 16 residues in the CDR3. In germline, CDR1 is SEHNR, CDR2 FQNEAQ (reference sequence). V gave up 4 bases and J gave up 11 bases; unmatched junction bases: 14. The CDR3 loop reads CASSSPFSGGGYVQYF. CDR3 nucleotide sequence: TGTGCCAGCAGCTCCCCGTTTAGCGGGGGGGGTTACGTGCAGTATTTT.